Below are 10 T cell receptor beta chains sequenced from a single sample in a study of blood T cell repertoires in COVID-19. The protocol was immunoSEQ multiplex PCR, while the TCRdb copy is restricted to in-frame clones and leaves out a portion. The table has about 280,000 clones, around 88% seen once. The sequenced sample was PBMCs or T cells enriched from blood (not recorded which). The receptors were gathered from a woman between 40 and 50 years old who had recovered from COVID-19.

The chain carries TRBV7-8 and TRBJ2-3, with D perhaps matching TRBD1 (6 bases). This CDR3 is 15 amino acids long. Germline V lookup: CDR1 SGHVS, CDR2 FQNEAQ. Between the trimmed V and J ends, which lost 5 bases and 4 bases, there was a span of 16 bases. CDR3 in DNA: TGTGCCAGCAGCGAGCACAGGGTAGCCGCAGATACGCAGTATTTT. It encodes CASSEHRVAADTQYF. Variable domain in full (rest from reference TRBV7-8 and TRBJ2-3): GAGVSQSPRYKVAKRGQDVALRCDPISGHVSLFWYQQALGQGPEFLTYFQNEAQLDKSGLPSDRFFAERPEGSVSTLKIQRTQQEDSAVYLCASSEHRVAADTQYFGPGTRLTVL.

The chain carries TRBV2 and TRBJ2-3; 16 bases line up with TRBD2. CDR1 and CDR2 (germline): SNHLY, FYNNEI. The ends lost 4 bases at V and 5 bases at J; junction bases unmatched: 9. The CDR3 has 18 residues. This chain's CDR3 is CASSVGTSGRARGDTQYF. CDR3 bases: TGTGCCAGCAGTGTTGGGACTAGCGGGAGGGCCCGTGGAGATACGCAGTATTTT.

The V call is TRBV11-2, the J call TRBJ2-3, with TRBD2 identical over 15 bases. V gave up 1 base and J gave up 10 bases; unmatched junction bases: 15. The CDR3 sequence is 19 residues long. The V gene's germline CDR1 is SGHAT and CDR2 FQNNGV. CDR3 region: CASSLGYDGTSGRPFAQYF. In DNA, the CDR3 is TGTGCCAGCAGCTTAGGGTACGATGGGACTAGCGGGAGGCCCTTTGCGCAGTATTTT.

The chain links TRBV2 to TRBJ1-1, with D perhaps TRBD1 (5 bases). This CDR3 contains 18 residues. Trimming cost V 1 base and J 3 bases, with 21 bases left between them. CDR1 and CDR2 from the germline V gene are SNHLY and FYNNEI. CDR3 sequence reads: CASSEGKGRVSSDTEAFF. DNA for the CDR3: TGTGCCAGCAGTGAAGGGAAAGGCAGGGTATCCTCGGACACTGAAGCTTTCTTT.

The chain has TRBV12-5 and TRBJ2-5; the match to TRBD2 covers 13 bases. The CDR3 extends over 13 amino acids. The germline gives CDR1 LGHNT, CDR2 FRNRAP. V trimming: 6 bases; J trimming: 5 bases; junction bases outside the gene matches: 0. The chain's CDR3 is CASGTSGGETQYF. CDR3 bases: TGTGCTAGTGGGACTAGCGGGGGGGAGACCCAGTACTTC.

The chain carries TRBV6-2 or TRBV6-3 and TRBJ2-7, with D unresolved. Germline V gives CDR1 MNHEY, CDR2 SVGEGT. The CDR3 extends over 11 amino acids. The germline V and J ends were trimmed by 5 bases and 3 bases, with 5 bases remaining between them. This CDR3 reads CASSQRYEQYF. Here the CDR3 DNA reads TGTGCCAGCAGTCAGCGCTACGAGCAGTACTTC.

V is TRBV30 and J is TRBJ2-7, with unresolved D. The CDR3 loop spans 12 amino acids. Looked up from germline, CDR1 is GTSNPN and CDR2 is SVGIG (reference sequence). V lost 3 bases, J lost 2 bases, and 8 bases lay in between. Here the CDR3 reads CAWRVRAYEQYF. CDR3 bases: TGTGCCTGGAGGGTGAGAGCCTACGAGCAGTACTTC.

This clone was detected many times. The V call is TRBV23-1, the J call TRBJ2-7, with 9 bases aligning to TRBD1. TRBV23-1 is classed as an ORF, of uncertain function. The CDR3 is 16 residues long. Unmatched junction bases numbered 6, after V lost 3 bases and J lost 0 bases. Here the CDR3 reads CASSQKTGQGSYEQYF. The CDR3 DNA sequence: TGCGCCAGCAGTCAGAAGACGGGACAGGGCTCCTACGAGCAGTACTTC.

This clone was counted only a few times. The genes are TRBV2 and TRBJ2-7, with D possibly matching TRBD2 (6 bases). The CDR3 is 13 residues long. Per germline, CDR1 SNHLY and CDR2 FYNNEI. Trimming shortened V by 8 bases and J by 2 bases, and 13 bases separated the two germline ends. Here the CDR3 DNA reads TGTGCCAGCGGGGAGGTTTGGGCCTACGAGCAGTACTTC. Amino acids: CASGEVWAYEQYF.

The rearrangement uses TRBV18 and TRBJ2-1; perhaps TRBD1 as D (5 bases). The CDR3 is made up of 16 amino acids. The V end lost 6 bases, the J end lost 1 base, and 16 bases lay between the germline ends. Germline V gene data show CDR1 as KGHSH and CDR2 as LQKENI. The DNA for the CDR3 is TGTGCCAGCTCCGTATCCCAGGGTGGGTCCTACAATGAGCAGTTCTTC. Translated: CASSVSQGGSYNEQFF.